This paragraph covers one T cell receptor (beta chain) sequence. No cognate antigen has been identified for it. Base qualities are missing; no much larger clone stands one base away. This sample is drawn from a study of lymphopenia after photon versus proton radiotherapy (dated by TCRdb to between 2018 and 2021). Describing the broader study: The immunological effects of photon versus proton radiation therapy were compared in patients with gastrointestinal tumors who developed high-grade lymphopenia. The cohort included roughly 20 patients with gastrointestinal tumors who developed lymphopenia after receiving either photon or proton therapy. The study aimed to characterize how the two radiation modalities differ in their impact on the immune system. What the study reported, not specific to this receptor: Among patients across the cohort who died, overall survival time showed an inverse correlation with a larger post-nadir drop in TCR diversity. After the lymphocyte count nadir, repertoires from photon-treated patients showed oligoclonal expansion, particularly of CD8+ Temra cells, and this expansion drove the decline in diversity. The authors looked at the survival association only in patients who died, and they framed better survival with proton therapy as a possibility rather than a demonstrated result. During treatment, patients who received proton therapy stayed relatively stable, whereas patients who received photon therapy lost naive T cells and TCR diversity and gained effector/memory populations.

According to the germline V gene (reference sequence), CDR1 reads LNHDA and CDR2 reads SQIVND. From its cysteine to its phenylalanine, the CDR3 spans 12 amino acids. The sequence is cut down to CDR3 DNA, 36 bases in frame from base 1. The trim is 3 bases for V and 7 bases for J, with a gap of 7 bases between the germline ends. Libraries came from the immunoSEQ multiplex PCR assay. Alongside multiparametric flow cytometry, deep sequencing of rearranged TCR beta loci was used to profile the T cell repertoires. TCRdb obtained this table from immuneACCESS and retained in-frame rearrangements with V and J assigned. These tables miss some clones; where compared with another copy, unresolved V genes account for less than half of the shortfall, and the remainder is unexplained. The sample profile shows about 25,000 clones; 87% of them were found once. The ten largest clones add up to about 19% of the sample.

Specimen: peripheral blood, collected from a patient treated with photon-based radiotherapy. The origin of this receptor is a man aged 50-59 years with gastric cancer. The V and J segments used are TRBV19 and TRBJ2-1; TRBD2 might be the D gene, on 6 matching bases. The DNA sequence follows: TGTGCCAGTAGTATCCGGGAGAATGAGCAGTTCTTC. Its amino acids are CASSIRENEQFF.